The present T cell receptor (beta chain) was sequenced within a study of human T cells and chemical hapten exposure. About the research overall: Donors were sensitized with 2% DPC on the upper inner arm. Per-sample TCR yields varied mainly from small pooled library volume differences.

Each CDR3 protein gets one entry after TCRdb re-called the RACE reads with MiXCR. The sample lists around 360,000 distinct CDR3 sequences; 6% to 7% were seen once. Germline lookup yields CDR1 MDHEN and CDR2 SYDVKM. The V and J ends lost 2 bases and 5 bases, in that order; junction bases with no gene match: 22. The CDR3 sequence is 20 residues long. This clonotype was found many times. Time point specified: patch test 2, 6 weeks after DPC sensitization. Described treatment: therapeutic diphenylcyclopropenone sensitization with weekly scalp DPC. Blood draws came first, before each patch test. The starting material was whole blood, obtained in connection with sensitization to the hapten diphenylcyclopropenone (DPC). The V and J genes are TRBV28 and TRBJ2-7; 9 bases are shared with TRBD2. The receptor was derived from a woman aged 18 to 35 with alopecia areata. Some clones in this sample may be carry-over from other donors' samples. CDR3 coding DNA: TGTGCCAGCAGTTTACTAGTAGGGGGAGCGTCTAGCGGGGTCCGGAACGAGCAGTACTTC. It encodes CASSLLVGGASSGVRNEQYF.